The entry that follows covers one T cell receptor beta chain sequence. Its target is not known. The sample comes from a study of shared clonotypes between healthy human individuals. Study-level results: Sequencing of the sorted subsets was shown by rarefaction to be incomplete despite large depth.

CDR1 is SEHNR, CDR2 FQNEAQ, per germline (reference sequence). After removal of 5 bases from V and 2 bases from J, the junction contained 10 bases not matched to a gene. CDR3 length: 17 residues. The table came from immunoSEQ multiplex PCR; TCRdb's copy has only in-frame clones and leaves some out. The repertoire holds around 2.1 million clones, with 85% to 95% as singletons. Naive CD8 cells lacked CD45RO, underwent positive selection for CCR7 and left out terminally differentiated effector memory CD45RA+ cells. Donors had no recently reported acute infections or vaccinations and were HIV-negative. This rearrangement joins TRBV7-9 to TRBJ2-1; 9 bases agree with TRBD2. This sequence originates from a man younger than 35 in good health. Some clones in this sample may be carry-over from other donors' samples. The sequencing input was naive CD8+ T cells from PBMCs. This chain's CDR3 is CASSTSEREAPYNEQFF. The CDR3 nucleotides read TGTGCCAGCAGCACAAGCGAGCGGGAGGCACCCTACAATGAGCAGTTCTTC. The full variable domain, in which reference TRBV7-9 and TRBJ2-1 provide the parts outside the CDR3, is DTGVSQNPRHKITKRGQNVTFRCDPISEHNRLYWYRQTLGQGPEFLTYFQNEAQLEKSRLLSDRFSAERPKGSFSTLEIQRTEQGDSAMYLCASSTSEREAPYNEQFFGPGTRLTVL.